This T cell receptor (beta chain) comes out of a study of OX40 agonist ivuxolimab in advanced cancers. Points from the study as a whole: At 0.1 to 3.0 mg/kg, clonal expansion of CD4+ and CD8+ blood T cells had occurred by week 6. Among some nonresponders, normalized T-cell clonal expansion was also low.

Concerning this clone itself: Its antigen is not known.

The V gene's germline CDR1 is SGHDN and CDR2 FVKESK. The CDR3 length is 13 residues. V was trimmed by 6 bases and J by 0 bases, leaving 8 bases between them. Some clones are missing from TCRdb's copy, which holds only in-frame ones; the method was immunoSEQ multiplex PCR. The sample includes some 17,000 clones, approximately 80% of them seen just once. The chain employs TRBV14 and TRBJ1-1; D gene ambiguous. The starting material was CD4+ or CD8+ T cells sorted from blood, obtained in a trial of the OX40 agonist ivuxolimab. The receptor was isolated from an adult with an advanced solid tumor such as melanoma, head and neck, liver or kidney cancer. CDR3: CASSQSLNTEAFF. Written as DNA, the CDR3 is TGTGCCAGCAGTCAAAGTTTGAACACTGAAGCTTTCTTT.